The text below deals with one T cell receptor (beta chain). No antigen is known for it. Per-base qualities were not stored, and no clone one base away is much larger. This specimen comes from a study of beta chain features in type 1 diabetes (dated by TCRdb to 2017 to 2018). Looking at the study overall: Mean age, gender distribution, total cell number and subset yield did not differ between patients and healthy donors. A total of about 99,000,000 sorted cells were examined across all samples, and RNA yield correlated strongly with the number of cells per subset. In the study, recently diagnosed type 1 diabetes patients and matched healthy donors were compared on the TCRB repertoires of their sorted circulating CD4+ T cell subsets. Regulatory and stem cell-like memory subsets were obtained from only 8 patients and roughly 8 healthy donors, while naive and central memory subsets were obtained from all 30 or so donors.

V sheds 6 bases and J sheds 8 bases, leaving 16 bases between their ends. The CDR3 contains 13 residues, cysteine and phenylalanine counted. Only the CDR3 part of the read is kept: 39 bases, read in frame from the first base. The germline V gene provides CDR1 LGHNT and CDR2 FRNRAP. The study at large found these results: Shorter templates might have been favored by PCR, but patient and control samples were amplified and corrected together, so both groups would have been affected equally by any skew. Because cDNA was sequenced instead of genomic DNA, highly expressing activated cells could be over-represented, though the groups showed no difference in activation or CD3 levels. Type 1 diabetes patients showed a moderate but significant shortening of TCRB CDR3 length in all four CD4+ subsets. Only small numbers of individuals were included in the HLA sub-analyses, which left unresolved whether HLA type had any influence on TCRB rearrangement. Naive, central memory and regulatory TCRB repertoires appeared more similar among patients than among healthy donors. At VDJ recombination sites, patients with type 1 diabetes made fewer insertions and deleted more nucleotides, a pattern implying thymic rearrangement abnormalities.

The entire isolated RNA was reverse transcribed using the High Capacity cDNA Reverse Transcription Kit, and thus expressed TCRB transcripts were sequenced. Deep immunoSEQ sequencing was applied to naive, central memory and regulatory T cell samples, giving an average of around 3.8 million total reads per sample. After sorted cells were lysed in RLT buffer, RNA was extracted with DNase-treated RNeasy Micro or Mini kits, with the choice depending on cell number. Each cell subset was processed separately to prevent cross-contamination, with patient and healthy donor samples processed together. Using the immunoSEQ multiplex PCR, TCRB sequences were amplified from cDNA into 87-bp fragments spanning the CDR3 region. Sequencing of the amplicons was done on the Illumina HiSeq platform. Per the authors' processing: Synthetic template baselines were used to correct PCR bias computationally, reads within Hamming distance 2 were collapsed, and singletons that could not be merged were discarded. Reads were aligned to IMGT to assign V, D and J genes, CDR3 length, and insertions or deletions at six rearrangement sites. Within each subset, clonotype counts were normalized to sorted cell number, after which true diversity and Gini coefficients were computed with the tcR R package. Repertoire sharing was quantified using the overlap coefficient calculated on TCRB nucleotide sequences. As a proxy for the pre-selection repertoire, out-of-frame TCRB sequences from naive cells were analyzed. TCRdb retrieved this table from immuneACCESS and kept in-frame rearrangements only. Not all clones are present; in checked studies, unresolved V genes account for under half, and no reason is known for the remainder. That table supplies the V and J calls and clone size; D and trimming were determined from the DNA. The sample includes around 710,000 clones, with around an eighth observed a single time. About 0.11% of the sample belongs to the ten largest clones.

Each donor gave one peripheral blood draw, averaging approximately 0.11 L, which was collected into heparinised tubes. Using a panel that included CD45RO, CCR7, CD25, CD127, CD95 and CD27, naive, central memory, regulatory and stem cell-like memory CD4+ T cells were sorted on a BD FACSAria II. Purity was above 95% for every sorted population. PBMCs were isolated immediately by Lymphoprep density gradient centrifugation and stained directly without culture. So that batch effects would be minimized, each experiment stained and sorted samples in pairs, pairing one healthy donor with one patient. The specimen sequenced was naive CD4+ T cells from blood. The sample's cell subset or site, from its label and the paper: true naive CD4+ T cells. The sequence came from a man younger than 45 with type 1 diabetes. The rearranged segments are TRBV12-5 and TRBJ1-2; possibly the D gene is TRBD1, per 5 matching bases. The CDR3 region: CASGPYTGGGYTF. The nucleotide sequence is TGTGCTAGTGGCCCCTATACAGGAGGAGGCTACACCTTC.